This TCR beta chain was captured in a study of blood T cell repertoires in COVID-19. Study as a whole: The United States, Italy and Spain provided the acute and convalescent COVID-19 samples. T cells, B-cell-depleted T cells, or PBMCs provided the cDNA or gDNA that served as material.

Germline CDR1 and CDR2: SEHNR and FQNEAQ (reference sequence). This CDR3 has 12 residues. Trimming took 1 base from V and 9 from J, leaving 9 bases between them. Libraries were prepared by immunoSEQ multiplex PCR; TCRdb keeps only in-frame clonotypes and omits some of them. The profile covers around 160,000 clones, with around 81% appearing a single time and 8% to 9% taken by the ten largest. Specimen: peripheral blood. The chain joins TRBV7-9 to TRBJ1-1; D might be TRBD1 (5 bases). The clonotype originates from a human donor with acute or convalescent COVID-19. The donor label of this sample is uncertain. The CDR3 protein is CASSLGTSKAFF. CDR3 nucleotide sequence: TGTGCCAGCAGCTTAGGGACAAGTAAAGCTTTCTTT.